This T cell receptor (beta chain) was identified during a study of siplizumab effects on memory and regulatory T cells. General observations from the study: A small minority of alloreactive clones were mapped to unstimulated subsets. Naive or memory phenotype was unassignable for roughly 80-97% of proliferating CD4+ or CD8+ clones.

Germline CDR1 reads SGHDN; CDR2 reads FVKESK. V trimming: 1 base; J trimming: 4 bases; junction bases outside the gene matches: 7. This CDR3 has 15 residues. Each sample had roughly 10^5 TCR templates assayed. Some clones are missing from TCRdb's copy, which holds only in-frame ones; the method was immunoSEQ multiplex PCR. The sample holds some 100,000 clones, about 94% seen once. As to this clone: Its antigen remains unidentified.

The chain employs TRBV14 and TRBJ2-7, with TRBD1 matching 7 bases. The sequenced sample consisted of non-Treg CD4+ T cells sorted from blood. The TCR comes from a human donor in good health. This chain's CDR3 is CASSQGGQKNYEQYF. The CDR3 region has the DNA TGTGCCAGCAGCCAAGGGGGACAGAAAAATTACGAGCAGTACTTC. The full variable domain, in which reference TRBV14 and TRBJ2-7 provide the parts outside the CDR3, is EAGVTQFPSHSVIEKGQTVTLRCDPISGHDNLYWYRRVMGKEIKFLLHFVKESKQDESGMPNNRFLAERTGGTYSTLKVQPAELEDSGVYFCASSQGGQKNYEQYFGPGTRLTVT.